This T cell receptor beta chain was identified in a study of immune cell composition in non-small cell lung cancer. Across the whole study: Tumours were mainly lung adenocarcinoma or squamous cell carcinoma.

This table comes from immunoSEQ multiplex PCR, and its TCRdb copy is limited to in-frame clones, with some not included. The sample has about 7,200 clones; roughly 70% are singletons. There are 14 residues in the CDR3. With 2 bases clipped from V and 5 bases from J, the junction kept 8 bases outside the gene matches. Germline values: CDR1 GTSNPN, CDR2 SVGIG (reference sequence). The specimen was lung tumor tissue. The gene calls are TRBV30 and TRBJ2-7; 8 nucleotides match TRBD1. The TCR comes from a human donor with non-small cell lung cancer. The CDR3 DNA sequence: TGTGCCTGGAGTCGGGACAGGCTTATGAACGAGCAGTACTTC. It yields the protein CAWSRDRLMNEQYF.